Shown below are 19 T cell receptor beta chains from a single sample sequenced in a study of T cell changes during pregnancy in multiple sclerosis. Assay used: immunoSEQ multiplex PCR; TCRdb lists only in-frame clones, some missing. In the table there are about 44,000 clones, 80% to 95% of which are singletons. The sequencing here drew on CD4+ T cells from peripheral blood mononuclear cells, taken in the first trimester of pregnancy. The source of these receptors is a female donor with multiple sclerosis, enrolled in a pregnancy study.

V gene TRBV18 combines with J gene TRBJ1-3, with 7 bases identical to TRBD1. Germline trimming cut 2 bases from V and 0 bases from J; bases unmatched to any gene: 4. Germline CDR1 reads KGHSH; CDR2 reads LQKENI. The CDR3 extends over 16 amino acids. The CDR3 sequence is CASSPKGQNSGNTIYF. The CDR3, as DNA: TGTGCCAGCTCACCAAAGGGACAGAACTCTGGAAACACCATATATTTT.

This chain joins TRBV15 and TRBJ2-7; a possible D gene is TRBD1 (6 bases). Germline V CDR1 and CDR2: LNHNV, YYDKDF (reference sequence). With 4 bases removed from V and 6 bases from J, the gap between germline ends came to 19 bases. This CDR3 comprises 15 residues. The CDR3 bases are TGTGCCACCAGCAAGAACAGGGTTGGGGGTTCCGAGCAGTACTTC. The encoded protein is CATSKNRVGGSEQYF.

The chain links TRBV19 to TRBJ1-2; no definite D call. Germline V gene lookup returns CDR1 LNHDA and CDR2 SQIVND (reference sequence). CDR3 length: 14 amino acids. With 10 bases removed from V and 3 bases from J, the gap between germline ends came to 18 bases. The CDR3 bases are TGTGCCACCACTACCGACTTCCAGCACTATGGCTACACCTTC. It codes for CATTTDFQHYGYTF.

V and J are TRBV11-3 and TRBJ2-1, with D maybe TRBD2 (6 bases). There are 13 residues in the CDR3. Trimming removed 0 bases at V and 12 bases at J, with 12 bases between. Germline CDR1 and CDR2: SGHNT and YENEEA. The CDR3: CASSLDHLGGQFF. As DNA, the CDR3 is TGTGCCAGCAGCTTAGATCACTTGGGAGGGCAGTTCTTC.

V gene TRBV2 combines with J gene TRBJ1-2, with 7 bases that match TRBD1. CDR1 is SNHLY and CDR2 is FYNNEI in the germline V gene. Trimming at V came to 10 bases and at J to 9 bases, leaving 17 bases not matched to a gene. This CDR3 is 14 amino acids long. CDR3 nucleotides: TGTGCCACCGACGACAGGGAAATTCATTATCGCTACACCTTC. This gives the protein CATDDREIHYRYTF.

The genes are TRBV29-1 and TRBJ2-4; no clear D gene. CDR3 length: 13 amino acids. CDR1 is SQVTM and CDR2 is ANQGSEA in the germline V gene. The V end lost 4 bases, the J end lost 2 bases, and 9 bases lay between the germline ends. Written as DNA, the CDR3 is TGCAGCGTTGGAGGTATTTCCAAAAACATTCAGTACTTC. It specifies CSVGGISKNIQYF.

The rearrangement uses TRBV2 and TRBJ2-5; 7 bases align to TRBD1. This CDR3 is 15 amino acids long. V dropped 5 bases and J dropped 0; count of bases not matched to a gene: 6. The V gene's germline CDR1 is SNHLY and CDR2 FYNNEI. This chain's CDR3 is CASSHADRYQETQYF. In DNA, the CDR3 is TGTGCCAGCAGTCATGCGGACAGGTACCAAGAGACCCAGTACTTC.

V is TRBV2 and J is TRBJ2-1; D ambiguous. The V end lost 5 bases, the J end lost 1 base, and 12 bases lay between the germline ends. The CDR3 runs to 15 residues. CDR1 is SNHLY, CDR2 FYNNEI, per germline. In nucleotides, the CDR3 is TGTGCCAGCAGTTGGTCAGGTCGGTCCTACAATGAGCAGTTCTTC. Its translation: CASSWSGRSYNEQFF.

V gene TRBV6-6 combines with J gene TRBJ2-7; possible D gene TRBD2, 6 bases. The CDR3 length is 14 residues. Trimming cost V 5 bases and J 1 base, with 12 bases left between them. From germline, CDR1 is MNHNY and CDR2 SVGAGI (reference sequence). The CDR3 sequence: CASSTGTGSYEQYF. The CDR3 region has the DNA TGTGCCAGCAGTACCGGGACTGGTTCCTACGAGCAGTACTTC.

The gene calls are TRBV29-1 and TRBJ1-3; possible D gene TRBD1, 5 bases. Trimming removed 4 bases at V and 0 bases at J, with 10 bases between. The CDR3 loop spans 14 amino acids. Per germline, CDR1 SQVTM and CDR2 ANQGSEA. The chain's CDR3 is CSVVWGVSGNTIYF. In DNA, the CDR3 is TGCAGCGTTGTTTGGGGGGTCTCTGGAAACACCATATATTTT.

This clone appeared a single time. V usage is TRBV28 and J usage is TRBJ1-5, with 7 positions matching TRBD1. CDR1 and CDR2 (germline): MDHEN, SYDVKM. The CDR3 runs 18 residues. With 2 bases clipped from V and 0 bases from J, the junction kept 10 bases outside the gene matches. The CDR3 sequence is CASSLGILRGFSNQPQHF. In nucleotides, the CDR3 is TGTGCCAGCAGTTTAGGAATCCTCAGGGGGTTTAGCAATCAGCCCCAGCATTTT.

V and J are TRBV6-5 and TRBJ1-3; D gene unclear. Germline CDR1 MNHEY, CDR2 SVGAGI. The CDR3 has 16 residues. The V gene lost 4 bases and the J gene lost 3 bases, with 16 bases spanning the gap. The CDR3, as DNA: TGTGCCAGCAGTTTACGGGGTGGACTGGGTGGAAACACCATATATTTT. Translating it yields CASSLRGGLGGNTIYF.

The CDR3 DNA is TGCGCCAGCAGTGAGGGACTAGGGCGCGAGCAGTACTTC. As protein: CASSEGLGREQYF. The V and J genes are TRBV10-1 and TRBJ2-7; 7 positions match TRBD2. Germline loops: CDR1 WNHNN, CDR2 SYGVQD (reference sequence). V was pared by 2 bases and J by 6 bases, with 4 bases of the junction left unmatched. This CDR3 spans 13 amino acids.

The V and J genes are TRBV5-1 and TRBJ2-2; 9 bases fit TRBD2. The ends lost 4 bases at V and 5 bases at J; junction bases unmatched: 12. This CDR3 has 17 amino acids. Germline CDR1 and CDR2: SGHRS and YFSETQ. CDR3 sequence reads: CASSLPRGRALTGELFF. In nucleotides, the CDR3 is TGCGCCAGCAGCCTACCTCGCGGGAGGGCCCTAACCGGGGAGCTGTTTTTT.

This clone is a singleton in its sample. The CDR3 here is CASSLEAGLVEQFF. For the CDR3, the DNA is TGCGCCAGCAGCTTGGAGGCGGGACTCGTGGAGCAGTTCTTC. V usage is TRBV5-1 and J usage is TRBJ2-1; perhaps TRBD2 as D (6 bases). Germline V gene data show CDR1 as SGHRS and CDR2 as YFSETQ. Trimming took 0 bases from V and 10 from J, leaving 14 bases between them. The CDR3 runs 14 residues.

This clone was observed a handful of times. The chain is built from TRBV7-8 and TRBJ1-1; D is unresolved. Trimming removed 5 bases at V and 3 bases at J, with 10 bases between. The CDR3 loop spans 13 amino acids. Germline V lookup: CDR1 SGHVS, CDR2 FQNEAQ. CDR3 coding DNA: TGTGCCAGCAGCGTGGACTCGTACACTGAAGCTTTCTTT. It is translated as CASSVDSYTEAFF.

The chain employs TRBV28 and TRBJ1-1, with D tentatively TRBD1 (5 bases). The CDR3 totals 14 residues. With 1 base removed from V and 10 bases from J, the gap between germline ends came to 16 bases. CDR1 MDHEN and CDR2 SYDVKM come from the germline V gene. In DNA form, the CDR3 reads TGTGCCAGCAGTTTATTAGGGCAGGGTTCGGGAGCTTTCTTT. Amino acids: CASSLLGQGSGAFF. Full variable domain (outside the CDR3, taken from reference TRBV28 and TRBJ1-1): DVKVTQSSRYLVKRTGEKVFLECVQDMDHENMFWYRQDPGLGLRLIYFSYDVKMKEKGDIPEGYSVSREKKERFSLILESASTNQTSMYLCASSLLGQGSGAFFGQGTRLTVV.

V and J are TRBV5-5 and TRBJ1-2; D is undetermined. V gave up 0 bases and J gave up 4 bases, with 16 bases separating them. This CDR3 contains 16 residues. Germline assignment: CDR1 SGHKS and CDR2 YYEKEE (reference sequence). Here the CDR3 reads CASSLDAGMSRYGYTF. In DNA, the CDR3 is TGTGCCAGCAGCTTGGACGCGGGTATGTCACGCTATGGCTACACCTTC.

The V gene is TRBV7-9, the J gene TRBJ2-5, with 9 bases that match TRBD2. This CDR3 contains 17 residues. From germline, CDR1 is SEHNR and CDR2 FQNEAQ (reference sequence). With V trimmed by 4 bases and J by 4 bases, 13 bases remained unmatched. The CDR3 bases are TGTGCCAGCAGCTCATATAGCGGGAGCGGCCGGAGAGAGACCCAGTACTTC. It is translated as CASSSYSGSGRRETQYF.